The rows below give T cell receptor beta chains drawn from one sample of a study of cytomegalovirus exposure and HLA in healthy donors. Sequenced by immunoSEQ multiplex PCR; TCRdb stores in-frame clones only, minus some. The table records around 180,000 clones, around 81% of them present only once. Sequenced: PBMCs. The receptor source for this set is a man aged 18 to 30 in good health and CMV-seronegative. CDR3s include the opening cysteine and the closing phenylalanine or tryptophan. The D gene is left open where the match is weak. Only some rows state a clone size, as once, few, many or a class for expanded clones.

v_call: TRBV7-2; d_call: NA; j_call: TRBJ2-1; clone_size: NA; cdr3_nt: TGTGCCAGCAGCTCAGACACGTCCTACAATGAGCAGTTCTTC; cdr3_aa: CASSSDTSYNEQFF
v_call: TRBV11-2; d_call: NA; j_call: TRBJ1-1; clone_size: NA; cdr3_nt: TGTGCCAGCAGCTTCCTGACAGGATTGAACACTGAAGCTTTCTTT; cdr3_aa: CASSFLTGLNTEAFF
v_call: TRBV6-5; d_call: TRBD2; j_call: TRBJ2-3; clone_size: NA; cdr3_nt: TGTGCCAGCAGGTCCCCCGCGGGAGTGGCCGATACGCAGTATTTT; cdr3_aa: CASRSPAGVADTQYF
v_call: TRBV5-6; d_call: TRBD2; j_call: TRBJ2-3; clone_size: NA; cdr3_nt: TGTGCCAGCAGCGATCCGGGACTAGCCCCCGATACGCAGTATTTT; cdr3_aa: CASSDPGLAPDTQYF
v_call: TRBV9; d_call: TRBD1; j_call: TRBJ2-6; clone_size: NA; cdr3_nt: TGTGCCAGCAGCGCGGGACAGGGGGTGTATGGGGCCAACGTCCTGACTTTC; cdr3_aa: CASSAGQGVYGANVLTF
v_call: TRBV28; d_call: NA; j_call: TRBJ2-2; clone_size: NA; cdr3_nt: TGTGCCAGCGAAAAGGACAGCCTGAACACCGGGGAGCTGTTTTTT; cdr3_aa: CASEKDSLNTGELFF
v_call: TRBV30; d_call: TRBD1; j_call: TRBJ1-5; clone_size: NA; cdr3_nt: TGTGCCTGGAGTTTCGGAGGACAGGGGAGTAGTCAGCCCCAGCATTTT; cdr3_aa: CAWSFGGQGSSQPQHF
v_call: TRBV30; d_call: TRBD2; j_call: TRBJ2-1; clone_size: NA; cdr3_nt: TGTGCCTGGACGGCGGGAGAGAGCAATGAGCAGTTCTTC; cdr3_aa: CAWTAGESNEQFF
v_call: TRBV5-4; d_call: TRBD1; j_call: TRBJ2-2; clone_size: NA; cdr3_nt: TGTGCCAGCAGCTTCGGACAGGGGGCGCGAACCGGGGAGCTGTTTTTT; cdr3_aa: CASSFGQGARTGELFF
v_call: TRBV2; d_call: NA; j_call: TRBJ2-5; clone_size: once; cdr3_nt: TGTGCCAGTTCGAGGGCCGAAGAGACCCAGTACTTC; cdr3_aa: CASSRAEETQYF
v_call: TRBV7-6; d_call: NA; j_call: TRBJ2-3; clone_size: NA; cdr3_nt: TGTGCCAGCAGCTTGTATCCGGATACGCAGTATTTT; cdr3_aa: CASSLYPDTQYF
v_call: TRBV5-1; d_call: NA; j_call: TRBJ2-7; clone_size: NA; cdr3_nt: TGCGCCAGCAGCCCCAGTTCCAGCTCCTACGAGCAGTACTTC; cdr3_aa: CASSPSSSSYEQYF
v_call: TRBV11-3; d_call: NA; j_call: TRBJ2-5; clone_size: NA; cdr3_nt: TGTGCCAGCAGCTCACAGGGAAACCAAGAGACCCAGTACTTC; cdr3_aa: CASSSQGNQETQYF
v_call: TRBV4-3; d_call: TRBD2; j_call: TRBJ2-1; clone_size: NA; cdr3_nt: TGCGCCAGCAGCCAAGCTCCCTTCCCAACTAGCGGAAACAATGAGCAGTTCTTC; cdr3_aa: CASSQAPFPTSGNNEQFF
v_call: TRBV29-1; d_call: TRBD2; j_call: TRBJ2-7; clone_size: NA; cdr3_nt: TGCAGCGTTAGGGGGCGCATAGCGGGGGGGGACGAGCAGTACTTC; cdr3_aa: CSVRGRIAGGDEQYF
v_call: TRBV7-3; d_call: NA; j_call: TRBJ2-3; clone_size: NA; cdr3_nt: TGTGCCAGCAGTCGAGGTGGCGGGGGCACAGATACGCAGTATTTT; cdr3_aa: CASSRGGGGTDTQYF
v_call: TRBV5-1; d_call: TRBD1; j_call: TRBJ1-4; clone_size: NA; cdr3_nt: TGCGCCAGCAGTTGGCAGGGGGCTTCTGGTGAAAAACTGTTTTTT; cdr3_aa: CASSWQGASGEKLFF
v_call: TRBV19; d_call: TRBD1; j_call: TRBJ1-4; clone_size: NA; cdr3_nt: TGTGCCAGTAGTGTGGGACAGGGGAAGGAAAAACTGTTTTTT; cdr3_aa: CASSVGQGKEKLFF
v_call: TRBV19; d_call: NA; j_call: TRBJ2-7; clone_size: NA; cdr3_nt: TGTGCCAGTTTCAGGCTAAAGTGGCAGGGATTATACTACGAGCAGTACTTC; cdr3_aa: CASFRLKWQGLYYEQYF
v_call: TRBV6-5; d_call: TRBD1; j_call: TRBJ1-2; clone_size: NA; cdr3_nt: TGTGCCAGCAGTTACCTCCAAACAGGGGACTATGGCTACACCTTC; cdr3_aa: CASSYLQTGDYGYTF
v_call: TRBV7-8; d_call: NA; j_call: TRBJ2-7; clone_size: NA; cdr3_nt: TGTGCCAGCAGCCAAAACCGGGGGAGCCACGAGCAGTACTTC; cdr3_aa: CASSQNRGSHEQYF
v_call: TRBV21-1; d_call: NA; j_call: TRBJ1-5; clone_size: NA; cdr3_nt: TGTGCCAGCGGAAATGACAGGGGCCACAATCAGCCCCAGCATTTT; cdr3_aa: CASGNDRGHNQPQHF
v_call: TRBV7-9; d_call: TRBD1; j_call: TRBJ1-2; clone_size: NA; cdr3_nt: TGTTCCAGCAGCTTAATAGTTGCAGGGGGCGGCTACACCTTC; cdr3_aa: CSSSLIVAGGGYTF
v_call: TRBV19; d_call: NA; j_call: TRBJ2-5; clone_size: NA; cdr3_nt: TGTGCCACCAAGTCGGAGGAGACCCAGTACTTC; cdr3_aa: CATKSEETQYF
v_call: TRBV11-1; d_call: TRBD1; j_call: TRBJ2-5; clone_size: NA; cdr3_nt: TGTGCCAGCAGCCAGACAGGGCGGGAGACCCAGTACTTC; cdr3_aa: CASSQTGRETQYF
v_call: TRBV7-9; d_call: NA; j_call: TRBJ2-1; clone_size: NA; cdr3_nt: TGTGCCAGCAGCTCTATAGCGTTCTCCTACAATGAGCAGTTCTTC; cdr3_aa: CASSSIAFSYNEQFF
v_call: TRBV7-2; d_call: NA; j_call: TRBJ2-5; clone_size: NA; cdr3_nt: TGTGCCAGCAGCGTTATATCGGAGACCCAGTACTTC; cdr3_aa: CASSVISETQYF
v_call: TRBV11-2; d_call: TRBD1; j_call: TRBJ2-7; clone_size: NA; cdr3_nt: TGTGCCAGCAGCGTACAGGGGCGGTACGAGCAGTACTTC; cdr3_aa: CASSVQGRYEQYF
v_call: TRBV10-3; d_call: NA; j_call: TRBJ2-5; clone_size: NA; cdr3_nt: TGTGCCATCAGTGAGTCTGGAGTAGCTGGAGAGACCCAGTACTTC; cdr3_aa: CAISESGVAGETQYF
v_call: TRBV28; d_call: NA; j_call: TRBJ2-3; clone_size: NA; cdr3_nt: TGTGCCGAGCGACAGGAGAACACAGATACGCAGTATTTT; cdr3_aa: CAERQENTDTQYF
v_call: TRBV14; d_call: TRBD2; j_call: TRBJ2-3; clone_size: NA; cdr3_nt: TGTGCCAGCAGCCCAAGACTAGCGGGAGTGGGGCATACGCAGTATTTT; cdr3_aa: CASSPRLAGVGHTQYF
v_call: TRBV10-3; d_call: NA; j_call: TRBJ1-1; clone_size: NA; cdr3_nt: TGTGCCGTAGGACGGGACTGGAACACTGAAGCTTTCTTT; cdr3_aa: CAVGRDWNTEAFF
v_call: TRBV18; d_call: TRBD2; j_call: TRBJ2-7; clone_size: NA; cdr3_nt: TGTGCCAGCTCATCCGGGACTAGCGGGAGCTACGAGCAGTACTTC; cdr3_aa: CASSSGTSGSYEQYF
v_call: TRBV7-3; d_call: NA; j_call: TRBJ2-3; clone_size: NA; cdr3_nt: TGTGCCAGCAGCTTTGACAGTGGCGATACGCAGTATTTT; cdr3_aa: CASSFDSGDTQYF
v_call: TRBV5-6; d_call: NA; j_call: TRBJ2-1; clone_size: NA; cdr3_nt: TGTGCCAGCAATAAGTTAAACGAACTAGTATACGAGCAGTTCTTC; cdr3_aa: CASNKLNELVYEQFF
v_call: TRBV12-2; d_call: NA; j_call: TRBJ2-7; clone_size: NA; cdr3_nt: TGTGCAAGTCGCTTAGGTTCCAGCGGGAGCTCCTACGAGCAGTACTTC; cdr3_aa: CASRLGSSGSSYEQYF
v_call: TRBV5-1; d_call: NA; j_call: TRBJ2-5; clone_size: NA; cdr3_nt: TGCGCCAGCAGCTTCGGGGGGCCGGTAGGTGGGGAGACCCAGTACTTC; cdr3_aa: CASSFGGPVGGETQYF
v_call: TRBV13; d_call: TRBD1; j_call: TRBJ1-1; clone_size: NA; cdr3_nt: TGTGCCAGCAGCGCACTGGGACAGTTGAACACTGAAGCTTTCTTT; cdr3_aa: CASSALGQLNTEAFF
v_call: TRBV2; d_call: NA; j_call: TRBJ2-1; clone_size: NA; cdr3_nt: TGTGCCAGCAGGGGGGGGCTAGCCTCCGATGAGCAGTTCTTC; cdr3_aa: CASRGGLASDEQFF
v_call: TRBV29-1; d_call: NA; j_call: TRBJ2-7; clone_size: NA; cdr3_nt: TGCAGCGTCAAGGACAGTCGTCACGAGCAGTACTTC; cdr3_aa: CSVKDSRHEQYF
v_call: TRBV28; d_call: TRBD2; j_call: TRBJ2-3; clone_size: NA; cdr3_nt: TGTGCCAGCAGTTCTCCTAGCGGGGATACGCAGTATTTT; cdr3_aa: CASSSPSGDTQYF
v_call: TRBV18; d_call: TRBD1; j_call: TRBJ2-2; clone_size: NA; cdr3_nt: TGTGCCAGCTCACTCCGGACAGGGGCGGACACCGGGGAGCTGTTTTTT; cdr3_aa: CASSLRTGADTGELFF
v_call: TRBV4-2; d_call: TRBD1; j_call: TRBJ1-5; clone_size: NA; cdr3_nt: TGTGCCAGCAGCCAAGATCCCCCCGGGACAGGGAGCAATCAGCCCCAGCATTTT; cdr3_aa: CASSQDPPGTGSNQPQHF
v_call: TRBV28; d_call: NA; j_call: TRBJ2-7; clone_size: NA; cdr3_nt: TGTGCCAGCAGTTTCCCTGGACAAGCCTACGAGCAGTACTTC; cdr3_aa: CASSFPGQAYEQYF
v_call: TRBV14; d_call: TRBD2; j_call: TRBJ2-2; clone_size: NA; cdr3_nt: TGTGCCAGCAGCCATCTTCGGGGGGTCACCGGGGAGCTGTTTTTT; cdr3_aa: CASSHLRGVTGELFF
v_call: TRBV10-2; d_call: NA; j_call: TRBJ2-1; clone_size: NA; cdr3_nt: TGCGCCAGCAGTGTCCGGGAGTTGCTTGAGCAGTTCTTC; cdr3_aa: CASSVRELLEQFF
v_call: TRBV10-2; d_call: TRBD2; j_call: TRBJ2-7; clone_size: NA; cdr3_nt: TGCGCCAGCAGTGAGGCGCTAGCGGGGGTGAACGAGCAGTACTTC; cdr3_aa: CASSEALAGVNEQYF
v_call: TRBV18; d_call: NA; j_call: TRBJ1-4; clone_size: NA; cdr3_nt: TGTGCCAGCTCACGGGGGGTAGTGGAAAAACTGTTTTTT; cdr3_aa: CASSRGVVEKLFF
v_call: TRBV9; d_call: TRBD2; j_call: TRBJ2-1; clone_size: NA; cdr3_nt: TGTGCCAGCAGCGTAGCGGGGGGGGCCAAAAATGAGCAGTTCTTC; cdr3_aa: CASSVAGGAKNEQFF
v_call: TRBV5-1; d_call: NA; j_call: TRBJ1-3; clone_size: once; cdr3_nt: TGCGCCAGCAGCTTGGCAGGGGACTACGGAAACACCATATATTTT; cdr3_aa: CASSLAGDYGNTIYF
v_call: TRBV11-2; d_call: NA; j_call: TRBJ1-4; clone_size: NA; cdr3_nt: TGTGCCAGCAGCTTACCTTCGGGGGGGGTGGGAAAACTGTTTTTT; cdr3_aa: CASSLPSGGVGKLFF
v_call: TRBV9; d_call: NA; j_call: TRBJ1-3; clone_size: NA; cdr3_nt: TGTGCCAGCAGCGTAGAGGGCGGCGGAGGGATCTCTGGAAACACCATATATTTT; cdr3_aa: CASSVEGGGGISGNTIYF
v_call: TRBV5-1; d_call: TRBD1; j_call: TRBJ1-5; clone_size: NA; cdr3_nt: TGCGCCAGCAGCGTGACAGGGGGTGCGGGTCAGCCCCAGCATTTT; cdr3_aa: CASSVTGGAGQPQHF
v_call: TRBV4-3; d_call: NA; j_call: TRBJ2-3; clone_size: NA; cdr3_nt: TGCGCCAGCAGCCAAGAACAGCGGATGGCAGATACGCAGTATTTT; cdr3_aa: CASSQEQRMADTQYF
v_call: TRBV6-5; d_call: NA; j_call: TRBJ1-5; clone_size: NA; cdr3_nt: TGTGCCAGCAGTCCCCGGGACAACAATCAGCCCCAGCATTTT; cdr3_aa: CASSPRDNNQPQHF